These T cell receptor beta chains were read from a single sample in a study of OX40 agonist ivuxolimab in advanced cancers. Profiling relied on immunoSEQ multiplex PCR, and the TCRdb table lists in-frame clones only, not all of them. This table has about 79,000 clones, 90% appearing once. The input for sequencing was CD4+ or CD8+ T cells sorted from blood, taken in a trial of the OX40 agonist ivuxolimab. The receptors were sampled from an adult with an advanced solid tumor such as melanoma, head and neck, liver or kidney cancer. Each CDR3 is given with its conserved first and last residue. A D gene is named only where the DNA matches it firmly.

>.|TRBJ1-4|TRBV5-1
CASSLLEGPNEKLFF
TGCGCCAGCAGCCTCCTGGAGGGGCCTAATGAAAAACTGTTTTTT
>TRBD1|TRBJ1-5|TRBV27
CASTETGVNQPQHF
TGTGCCAGCACCGAGACAGGGGTCAATCAGCCCCAGCATTTT
>.|TRBJ2-2|TRBV18
CASSPRQANTGELFF
TGTGCCAGCTCACCACGTCAGGCGAACACCGGGGAGCTGTTTTTT
>.|TRBJ2-6|TRBV19
CASTPLRQAKVSGANVLTF
TGTGCCAGTACCCCCTTGCGACAGGCGAAGGTCTCTGGGGCCAACGTCCTGACTTTC
>TRBD1|TRBJ2-2|TRBV27
CASRGQGAHRGGELFF
TGTGCCAGCAGGGGACAGGGGGCGCATCGGGGCGGGGAGCTGTTTTTT
>TRBD2|TRBJ2-6|TRBV30
CAWSYGRSGANVLTF
TGTGCCTGGAGTTACGGGAGGTCTGGGGCCAACGTCCTGACTTTC
>.|TRBJ1-4|TRBV6-5
CASSYAGTTSEKLFF
TGTGCCAGCAGTTACGCGGGAACAACTAGTGAAAAACTGTTTTTT
>TRBD2|TRBJ2-3|TRBV9
CASSGSLGPAGLSTDTQYF
TGTGCCAGCAGCGGCTCCCTGGGGCCAGCGGGGTTATCCACAGATACGCAGTATTTT
>.|TRBJ2-2|TRBV5-8
CASSLERAGELFF
TGTGCCAGCAGCTTGGAGCGGGCCGGGGAGCTGTTTTTT
>.|TRBJ2-3|TRBV11-2
CASSRARATDTQYF
TGTGCCAGCAGCAGAGCGCGGGCCACAGATACGCAGTATTTT
>TRBD2|TRBJ2-2|TRBV10-1
CASSGLAGTGELFF
TGCGCCAGCAGTGGACTAGCGGGCACCGGGGAGCTGTTTTTT
>.|TRBJ1-4|TRBV2
CASKTDEKLFF
TGTGCCAGCAAGACTGACGAAAAACTGTTTTTT
>TRBD1|TRBJ1-5|TRBV30
CAWSPGGFGTESNQPQHF
TGTGCCTGGAGTCCGGGGGGGTTCGGGACAGAGAGCAATCAGCCCCAGCATTTT
>.|TRBJ2-2|TRBV4-2
CASSQGALTGELFF
TGTGCCAGCAGCCAAGGGGCCCTCACCGGGGAGCTGTTTTTT
>.|TRBJ1-1|TRBV18
CASSPAAGQNAFF
TGTGCCAGCTCCCCGGCGGCTGGACAAAATGCTTTCTTT
>.|TRBJ2-7|TRBV6-1
CASSRDGSYEQYF
TGTGCCAGCAGCCGGGACGGATCCTACGAGCAGTACTTC
>.|TRBJ1-6|TRBV21-1
CASSTRQSSYNSPLHF
TGTGCCAGCAGCACTAGACAGAGCTCCTATAATTCACCCCTCCACTTT
>.|TRBJ2-2|TRBV4-1
CASSQDSPGAVTGELFF
TGCGCCAGCAGCCAAGATTCTCCGGGGGCGGTCACCGGGGAGCTGTTTTTT
>.|TRBJ1-1|TRBV6-5
CASRENTEAFF
TGTGCCAGCAGAGAGAACACTGAAGCTTTCTTT
>.|TRBJ2-1|TRBV19
CASSLWGVGSDEQFF
TGTGCCAGTAGTCTTTGGGGGGTGGGAAGCGATGAGCAGTTCTTC
>.|TRBJ1-2|TRBV27
CASSLSSAAGLYGYTF
TGTGCCAGCAGTTTATCGAGTGCCGCAGGGCTCTATGGCTACACCTTC
>.|TRBJ1-3|TRBV19
CASSIDPGSSGNTIYF
TGTGCCAGTAGTATAGACCCAGGGAGCTCTGGAAACACCATATATTTT
>.|TRBJ2-5|TRBV18
CASTRNQETQYF
TGTGCCAGCACCAGAAACCAAGAGACCCAGTACTTC
>.|TRBJ2-2|TRBV29-1
CSVVEGNTGELFF
TGCAGCGTTGTGGAAGGGAACACCGGGGAGCTGTTTTTT
>TRBD1|TRBJ1-1|TRBV5-1
CASSQDRGTEAFF
TGTGCCAGCAGCCAAGACAGGGGCACTGAAGCTTTCTTT
>.|TRBJ1-6|TRBV5-6
CASSLWWQGNSPLHF
TGTGCCAGCAGCTTGTGGTGGCAGGGGAATTCACCCCTCCACTTT
>TRBD1|TRBJ1-1|TRBV18
CASSFPGQGRAEAFF
TGTGCCAGCTCATTTCCGGGACAGGGGAGGGCTGAAGCTTTCTTT
>.|TRBJ1-1|TRBV28
CASSLLVQGNTEAFF
TGTGCCAGCAGTTTATTGGTCCAGGGGAACACTGAAGCTTTCTTT
>TRBD2|TRBJ2-1|TRBV14
CASSQDLAGAAFSYNEQFF
TGTGCCAGCAGCCAAGATCTAGCGGGGGCCGCCTTCTCCTACAATGAGCAGTTCTTC
>TRBD2|TRBJ2-3|TRBV4-1
CASSQLAGFTDTQYF
TGCGCCAGCAGCCAACTAGCGGGGTTCACAGATACGCAGTATTTT
>TRBD2|TRBJ2-3|TRBV30
CAWSVGGGGSDTQYF
TGTGCCTGGAGTGTAGGCGGGGGGGGTTCAGATACGCAGTATTTT